This T cell receptor (beta chain) came from a study of T-cell reconstitution after alpha-beta-depleted transplantation in children listed by TCRdb under 2016. For context, the study as a whole: The study quantitatively tracked T-cell immune reconstitution after TCRalphabeta/CD19-depleted allogeneic hematopoietic cell transplantation in children using TCR repertoire profiling.

The library was built by means of PCR. The run used an Illumina HiSeq 2500. Molecular barcoding was employed in the preparation of TCR libraries, with unique molecular identifiers being used to normalize TCRbeta repertoire quantification. The public reads were run again by TCRdb, first through fastp at Q25 and then through MiXCR, and only productive beta chains were kept. All rows with the same CDR3 protein become a single entry with the most common DNA and genes. The sample contains some 500,000 distinct CDR3 sequences, approximately 16% of them found a single time. Over 3% of the sample goes to the ten largest clones. Only a few counts were recorded for this clonotype. Its target antigen remains unknown. No much larger clone exists at a distance of one base, and base qualities are not known. Trimming leaves V shorter by 3 bases and J shorter by 10 bases, with the junction holding 13 bases beyond the gene matches. Looking up the germline V gene (reference sequence) yields CDR1 DFQATT and CDR2 SNEGSKA. The CDR3 runs 17 residues from the cysteine to the phenylalanine. Just the 51-base CDR3 DNA is kept, in frame starting at base 1.

The sequencing here drew on PBMCs from the stem cell graft donor, taken from the stem cell graft. The V gene is TRBV20-1 and the J gene is TRBJ2-1, and 15 junctional nucleotides match TRBD2. This receptor was obtained from a human donor who donated a stem cell graft to a child with acute lymphoblastic leukemia. The CDR3 reads as follows: CSARGLAGGQPAIEQFF. The nucleotide sequence reads as follows: TGCAGTGCTAGGGGACTAGCGGGAGGCCAGCCGGCCATAGAGCAGTTCTTC.